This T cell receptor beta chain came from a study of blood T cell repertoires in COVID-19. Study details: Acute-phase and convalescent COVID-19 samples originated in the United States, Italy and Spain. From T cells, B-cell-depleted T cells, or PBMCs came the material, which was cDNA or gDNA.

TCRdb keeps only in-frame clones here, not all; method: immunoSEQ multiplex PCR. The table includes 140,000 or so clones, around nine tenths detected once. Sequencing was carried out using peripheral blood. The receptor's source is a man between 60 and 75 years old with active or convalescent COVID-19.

The CDR3, as DNA: TGTGCCAGCAGCCTTAGGACAGGGAACACTGAAGCTTTCTTT. This encodes CASSLRTGNTEAFF. This chain links TRBV5-6 with TRBJ1-1; TRBD1 agrees at 7 bases. This CDR3 has 14 residues. The V segment lost 4 bases and the J segment 1 base; nucleotides outside the gene matches: 4. The germline V gene has CDR1 SGHDT and CDR2 YYEEEE.